This T cell receptor beta chain was found in a study of CD8 T cells in Susac syndrome. Random hexamers served to reverse transcribe roughly 0.45 to 1 ug RNA. TCRdb re-called the immunoSEQ multiplex PCR reads through MiXCR, storing one row per CDR3 protein. The sample has about 66,000 distinct CDR3 sequences, 90% to 95% seen once. V lost 3 bases to trimming and J lost 6 bases, with 16 bases between them. This CDR3 has 14 residues. Germline values: CDR1 SGHNT, CDR2 YYREEE (reference sequence). Negative isolation yielded CD4+ and CD8+ T cells, and FACS enriched TEMRA cells. The chain joins TRBV5-4 to TRBJ2-7, with TRBD2 as a possible D gene (6 bases). The sample consisted of CD8+ T cells from PBMCs. The TCR comes from a human donor with multiple sclerosis. The CDR3 protein is CASSSWGEDSEQYF. The CDR3 DNA reads as TGTGCCAGCAGCTCATGGGGGGAGGACTCCGAGCAGTACTTC.